These 27 T cell receptor beta chains were sequenced from one sample in a study of T cell repertoires in cytomegalovirus infection. TCRdb processed the reads anew with MiXCR; each CDR3 protein has one entry. The sample has about 51,000 distinct CDR3 sequences, about 18% seen once. The antigens these receptors bind are not known. Sequenced here: CD8+ T cells from cultured PBMCs, sampled from culture after CMV antigen stimulation. Receptors originate from a human donor in good health (CMV status not recorded). Some clones in this sample may be carry-over from other donors' samples.

This clonotype has a count of ten or more. The chain links TRBV7-2 to TRBJ2-5; TRBD2 matches 8 bases. J lost 1 base, V lost 5 bases, and 9 bases had no gene match. Germline V lookup: CDR1 SGHTA, CDR2 FQGNSA. CDR3 length: 16 amino acids. The CDR3 DNA follows: TGTGCCAGCAGCCCCGGACTAGCAGCAGGCCAAGAGACCCAGTACTTC. Translation gives CASSPGLAAGQETQYF.

The rearrangement joins TRBV14 to TRBJ2-7; perhaps TRBD2 as D (7 bases). CDR3 length: 15 amino acids. V was pared by 3 bases and J by 2 bases, with 14 bases between. Looked up from germline, CDR1 is SGHDN and CDR2 is FVKESK. CDR3 coding DNA: TGTGCCAGCAGCCACCAAGGGGGGAGGGCCTACGAGCAGTACTTC. It codes for CASSHQGGRAYEQYF.

The chain combines TRBV7-2 with TRBJ2-7; no reliable D call. The length of the CDR3 is 11 residues. Trimming took off 3 bases at V and 7 bases at J, with 7 bases between the two ends. Germline V gene sequence: CDR1 SGHTA, CDR2 FQGNSA. The CDR3 loop is CASSFGLEQYF. CDR3 sequence (DNA): TGTGCCAGCAGCTTCGGATTAGAGCAGTACTTC. Together with reference TRBV7-2 and TRBJ2-7, the CDR3 gives the full variable domain: GAGVSQSPSNKVTEKGKDVELRCDPISGHTALYWYRQSLGQGLEFLIYFQGNSAPDKSGLPSDRFSAERTGGSVSTLTIQRTQQEDSAVYLCASSFGLEQYFGPGTRLTVT.

The chain combines TRBV4-3 with TRBJ2-1; D may match TRBD1 or TRBD2 (5 bases each). CDR3 length equals 15 residues. Deletions cut 0 bases from V and 7 bases from J, with 13 bases between. Germline V gene lookup returns CDR1 LGHNA and CDR2 YSLEER. In nucleotides, the CDR3 is TGCGCCAGCAGCCAAGATCGGGGACCCAATAATGAGCAGTTCTTC. This gives the protein CASSQDRGPNNEQFF.

The chain links TRBV5-4 to TRBJ2-1; 15 positions match TRBD2. V shed 5 bases, J shed 9 bases, and the junction held 12 bases outside the gene matches. The CDR3 has 17 residues. The germline V gene encodes CDR1 SGHNT and CDR2 YYREEE (reference sequence). The CDR3 DNA sequence: TGTGCCAGCAGGGAGATGGGGACTAGCGGGAGGATGAGTGAGCAGTTCTTC. Translated: CASREMGTSGRMSEQFF.

This chain links TRBV7-2 with TRBJ1-2; TRBD1 is a possible D gene (6 bases). This CDR3 is 15 amino acids long. CDR1 and CDR2 from the germline V gene are SGHTA and FQGNSA. V was pared by 5 bases and J by 0 bases, with 13 bases between. In DNA, the CDR3 is TGTGCCAGCAGCCGAGGACAGCGCCCTAACTATGGCTACACCTTC. It codes for CASSRGQRPNYGYTF.

This chain joins TRBV9 and TRBJ2-1, with D unresolved. The CDR3 has 12 residues. Trimming removed 0 bases from V and 8 bases from J, with 6 bases in between. The V gene's germline CDR1 is SGDLS and CDR2 YYNGEE. CDR3 sequence (DNA): TGTGCCAGCAGCGTAGGTTGGGATGAGCAGTTCTTC. Its protein is CASSVGWDEQFF.

This clonotype has only a few counts. The DNA of the CDR3 is TGTGCCAGTAGTATTCTAGCGGGGGAGACCCAGTACTTC. Its translation: CASSILAGETQYF. J is TRBJ2-5 and V is TRBV19, with 9 bases that match TRBD2. The CDR3 has 13 residues. Germline CDR1 LNHDA, CDR2 SQIVND (reference sequence). V lost 3 bases to trimming and J lost 5 bases; unmatched junction nucleotides: 1.

This clonotype was observed a few times. This chain joins TRBV7-9 and TRBJ1-1; the D is unclear. V gave up 5 bases and J gave up 8 bases, with 12 bases separating them. Looked up from germline, CDR1 is SEHNR and CDR2 is FQNEAQ (reference sequence). This CDR3 has 12 amino acids. DNA for the CDR3: TGTGCCAGCAGCCCCTACAACGGGGAAGCTTTCTTT. Translated: CASSPYNGEAFF.

The genes are TRBV7-2 and TRBJ2-5; TRBD2 matches at 8 bases. CDR3 length: 16 amino acids. V trimming: 2 bases; J trimming: 2 bases; junction bases outside the gene matches: 7. The germline gives CDR1 SGHTA, CDR2 FQGNSA. CDR3 bases: TGTGCCAGCAGCTTAAATAACGGGGGGGCACAAGAGACCCAGTACTTC. It yields the protein CASSLNNGGAQETQYF.

This clonotype was seen a handful of times. CDR3 in amino acids: CASSVGIGQGEKLFF. As DNA, the CDR3 is TGTGCCAGCAGCGTAGGGATTGGACAAGGAGAAAAACTGTTTTTT. V and J are TRBV9 and TRBJ1-4; maybe TRBD1 (5 bases). Germline-derived CDR1 and CDR2 are SGDLS and YYNGEE. Trimming cost V 0 bases and J 8 bases, with 14 bases left between them. The CDR3 length is 15 residues.

The CDR3 nucleotides are TGTGCCAGCAGGGCTGAGACAGGCCATGAGAACTATGGCTACACCTTC. Its protein is CASRAETGHENYGYTF. The chain carries TRBV6-5 and TRBJ1-2; perhaps TRBD1 as D (6 bases). Per germline, CDR1 MNHEY and CDR2 SVGAGI. V shed 6 bases and J shed 2 bases, with 19 bases lying between them. CDR3 length: 16 amino acids.

This chain uses TRBV19 with TRBJ1-5, with D maybe TRBD1 (5 bases). CDR3 length: 16 amino acids. Germline V gene data show CDR1 as LNHDA and CDR2 as SQIVND (reference sequence). Trimming removed 5 bases from V and 0 bases from J, with 14 bases in between. The CDR3 DNA follows: TGTGCCAGTAGTCTCATCAGACAGTATAGCAATCAGCCCCAGCATTTT. This translates into CASSLIRQYSNQPQHF.

This clonotype was counted a few times. The chain links TRBV4-3 to TRBJ2-5, with D possibly matching TRBD2 (5 bases). With 0 bases removed from V and 5 bases from J, the gap between germline ends came to 13 bases. The germline CDR1 and CDR2 sequences are LGHNA and YSLEER. The CDR3 totals 15 residues. For the CDR3, the DNA is TGCGCCAGCAGCCAAGACGGCAATTCGGGGGAGACCCAGTACTTC. As protein: CASSQDGNSGETQYF.

J is TRBJ1-2 and V is TRBV7-2; D is possibly TRBD1 (6 bases). The germline gives CDR1 SGHTA, CDR2 FQGNSA. CDR3 length: 14 residues. Trimming left V 5 bases short and J 5 bases short, with 15 bases between. The CDR3 region has the DNA TGTGCCAGCAGCCCATATGGACAGTTGTATGGCTACACCTTC. Residues: CASSPYGQLYGYTF.

This clonotype was counted only a few times. The chain combines TRBV9 with TRBJ2-1; D call uncertain. The CDR3 spans 11 residues. Between the trimmed V and J ends, which lost 0 bases and 8 bases, there was a span of 3 bases. Per the germline V gene, CDR1 is SGDLS and CDR2 is YYNGEE. CDR3 nucleotides: TGTGCCAGCAGCGTAGGCTATGAGCAGTTCTTC. Residues: CASSVGYEQFF.

This clonotype was counted a few times. J is TRBJ2-5 and V is TRBV7-3; 8 nucleotides match TRBD1. The germline V gene encodes CDR1 SGHTA and CDR2 FQGTGA. The J segment lost 4 bases and the V segment lost 2 bases, leaving 6 bases of the junction unmatched. The CDR3 extends over 15 amino acids. For the CDR3, the DNA is TGTGCCAGCAGCTTAGATTCGACAGGGGCAGAGACCCAGTACTTC. This translates into CASSLDSTGAETQYF. The full variable domain, completed using reference TRBV7-3 and TRBJ2-5, is GAGVSQTPSNKVTEKGKYVELRCDPISGHTALYWYRQSLGQGPEFLIYFQGTGAADDSGLPNDRFFAVRPEGSVSTLKIQRTERGDSAVYLCASSLDSTGAETQYFGPGTRLLVL.

This sequence joins TRBV27 and TRBJ1-5; the D gene is possibly TRBD1 (6 bases). Deletions cut 5 bases from V and 0 bases from J, with 14 bases between. CDR1 and CDR2 from the germline V gene are MNHEY and SMNVEV (reference sequence). This CDR3 has 16 residues. The CDR3 DNA reads TGTGCCAGCAGTCCAGGGACATCATATAGCAATCAGCCCCAGCATTTT. This gives the protein CASSPGTSYSNQPQHF.

The chain joins TRBV27 to TRBJ2-5; unclear D gene. Trimming removed 2 bases at V and 6 bases at J, with 10 bases between. This CDR3 contains 13 residues. Germline CDR1 is MNHEY and CDR2 is SMNVEV (reference sequence). The CDR3 region is CASSLSPFKTQYF. CDR3 bases: TGTGCCAGCAGTTTAAGTCCTTTTAAGACCCAGTACTTC.

This chain connects TRBV10-3 to TRBJ1-5; 7 bases are a match to TRBD1. CDR1 is ENHRY and CDR2 is SYGVKD in the germline V gene. The V segment lost 0 bases and the J segment 2 bases; nucleotides outside the gene matches: 1. The CDR3 is made up of 15 amino acids. The CDR3 is CAISESGQRNQPQHF. Here the CDR3 DNA reads TGTGCCATCAGTGAGTCGGGACAGCGCAATCAGCCCCAGCATTTT.

V usage is TRBV5-4 and J usage is TRBJ1-1; D is unresolved. Deletions cut 2 bases from V and 6 bases from J, with 8 bases between. The CDR3 extends over 12 amino acids. The V gene's germline CDR1 is SGHNT and CDR2 YYREEE (reference sequence). Here the CDR3 reads CASSFRGAEAFF. CDR3 sequence (DNA): TGTGCCAGCAGCTTTAGAGGCGCTGAAGCTTTCTTT.

Only a few counts were recorded for this clonotype. The rearrangement uses TRBV6-2 or TRBV6-3 and TRBJ2-1; 10 nucleotides agree with TRBD2. The V gene end was trimmed by 2 bases and the J gene end by 6 bases; junction bases not matched to a gene: 16. CDR1 is MNHEY, CDR2 SVGEGT, per germline. CDR3 size: 19 residues. The CDR3 reads CASSYMVLRATSGRNEQFF. DNA of the CDR3: TGTGCCAGCAGTTACATGGTGTTAAGGGCGACTAGCGGGCGCAATGAGCAGTTCTTC.

The chain recombines TRBV19 with TRBJ1-4; TRBD1 is a possible D gene (6 bases). V lost 3 bases and J 0 bases, leaving 8 bases between the germline ends. This CDR3 comprises 15 residues. Germline assignment: CDR1 LNHDA and CDR2 SQIVND (reference sequence). The CDR3 here is CASSIRTATNEKLFF. CDR3 nucleotides: TGTGCCAGTAGTATTCGGACAGCAACTAATGAAAAACTGTTTTTT.

J is TRBJ2-7 and V is TRBV7-8; TRBD1 aligns across 7 bases. Germline V gene data show CDR1 as SGHVS and CDR2 as FQNEAQ. The length of the CDR3 is 14 residues. Unmatched junction bases numbered 2, after V lost 1 base and J lost 2 bases. CDR3 DNA sequence: TGTGCCAGCAGCTTAGACCAGGGGGCCTACGAGCAGTACTTC. This encodes CASSLDQGAYEQYF.

This clonotype was seen only a few times. The genes are TRBV12-5 and TRBJ1-4; D unclear. Germline CDR1 and CDR2: LGHNT and FRNRAP. The V and J ends lost 1 base and 7 bases respectively, with 10 bases between them. The CDR3 runs to 14 residues. DNA of the CDR3: TGTGCTAGTGGTTTGGCGCTGGGCGGTGAAAAACTGTTTTTT. It specifies CASGLALGGEKLFF.

This rearrangement joins TRBV7-2 to TRBJ2-7, with D unresolved. Trimming cost V 5 bases and J 5 bases, with 10 bases left between them. The germline gives CDR1 SGHTA, CDR2 FQGNSA. The CDR3 runs 12 residues. The CDR3 spells CASSKAEDEQYF. In nucleotides, the CDR3 is TGTGCCAGCAGCAAGGCAGAGGACGAGCAGTACTTC. The complete variable domain, with remaining parts taken from reference TRBV7-2 and TRBJ2-7, reads GAGVSQSPSNKVTEKGKDVELRCDPISGHTALYWYRQSLGQGLEFLIYFQGNSAPDKSGLPSDRFSAERTGGSVSTLTIQRTQQEDSAVYLCASSKAEDEQYFGPGTRLTVT.

This clonotype was counted between two and nine times. The J gene is TRBJ2-3, the V gene TRBV7-2; the match to TRBD1 covers 7 bases. The CDR3 covers 16 residues. Trimming took 4 bases from V and 1 from J; bases not matched to a gene: 8. Germline V gene data show CDR1 as SGHTA and CDR2 as FQGNSA. The DNA of the CDR3 is TGTGCCAGCAGCTCCAGGGGGTGGCTTCGCACAGATACGCAGTATTTT. It is translated as CASSSRGWLRTDTQYF.